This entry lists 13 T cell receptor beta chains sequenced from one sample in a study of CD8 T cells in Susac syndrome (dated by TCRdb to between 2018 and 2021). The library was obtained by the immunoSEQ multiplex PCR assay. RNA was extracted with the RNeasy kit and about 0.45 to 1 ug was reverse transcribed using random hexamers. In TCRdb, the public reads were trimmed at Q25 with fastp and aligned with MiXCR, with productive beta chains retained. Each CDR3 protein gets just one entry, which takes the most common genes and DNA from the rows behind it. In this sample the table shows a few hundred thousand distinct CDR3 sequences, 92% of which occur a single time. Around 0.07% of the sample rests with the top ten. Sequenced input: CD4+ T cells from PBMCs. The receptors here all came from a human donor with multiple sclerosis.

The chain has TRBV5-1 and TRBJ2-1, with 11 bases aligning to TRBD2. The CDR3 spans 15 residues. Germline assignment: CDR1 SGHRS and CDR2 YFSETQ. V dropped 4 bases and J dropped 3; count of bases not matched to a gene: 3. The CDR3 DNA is TGCGCCAGCAGCATCGGGACTAGCGGCTACAATGAGCAGTTCTTC. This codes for CASSIGTSGYNEQFF.

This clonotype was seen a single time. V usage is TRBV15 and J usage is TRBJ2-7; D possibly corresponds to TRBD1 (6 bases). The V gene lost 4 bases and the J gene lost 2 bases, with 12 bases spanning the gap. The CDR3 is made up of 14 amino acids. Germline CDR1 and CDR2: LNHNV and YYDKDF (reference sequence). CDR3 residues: CATSNLRGTYEQYF. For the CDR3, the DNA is TGTGCCACCAGCAACCTCAGGGGAACCTACGAGCAGTACTTC.

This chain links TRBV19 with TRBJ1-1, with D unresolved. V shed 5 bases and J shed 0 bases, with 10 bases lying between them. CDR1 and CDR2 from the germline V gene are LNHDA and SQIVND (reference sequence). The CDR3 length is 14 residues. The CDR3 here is CASSAPSLNTEAFF. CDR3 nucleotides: TGTGCCAGTAGTGCTCCATCGTTGAACACTGAAGCTTTCTTT.

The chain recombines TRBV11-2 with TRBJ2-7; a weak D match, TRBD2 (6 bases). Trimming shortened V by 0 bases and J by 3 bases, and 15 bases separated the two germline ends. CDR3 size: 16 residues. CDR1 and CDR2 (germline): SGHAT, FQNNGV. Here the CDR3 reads CASSLDPGRTLYEQYF. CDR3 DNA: TGTGCCAGCAGCTTAGATCCAGGGAGGACTCTCTACGAGCAGTACTTC.

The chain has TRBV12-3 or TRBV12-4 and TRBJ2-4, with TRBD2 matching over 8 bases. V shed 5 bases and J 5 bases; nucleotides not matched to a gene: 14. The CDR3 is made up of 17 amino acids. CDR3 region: CASSTFSGTGGENIQYF. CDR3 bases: TGTGCCAGCAGTACTTTTAGCGGGACTGGGGGGGAAAACATTCAGTACTTC.

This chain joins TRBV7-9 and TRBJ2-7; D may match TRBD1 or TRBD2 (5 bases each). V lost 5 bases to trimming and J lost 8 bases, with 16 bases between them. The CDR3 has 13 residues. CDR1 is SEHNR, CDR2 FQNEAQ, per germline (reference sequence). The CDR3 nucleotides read TGTGCCAGCAGCCTCCTCGAGGGGTACAAGCAGTACTTC. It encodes CASSLLEGYKQYF. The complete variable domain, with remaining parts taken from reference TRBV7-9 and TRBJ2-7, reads DTGVSQNPRHKITKRGQNVTFRCDPISEHNRLYWYRQTLGQGPEFLTYFQNEAQLEKSRLLSDRFSAERPKGSFSTLEIQRTEQGDSAMYLCASSLLEGYKQYFGPGTRLTVT.

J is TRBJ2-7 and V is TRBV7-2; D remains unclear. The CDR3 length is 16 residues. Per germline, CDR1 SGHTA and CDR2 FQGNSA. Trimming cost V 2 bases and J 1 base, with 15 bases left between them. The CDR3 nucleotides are TGTGCCAGCAGCTTATTTGGGTGGGATTCTTCCTACGAGCAGTACTTC. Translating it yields CASSLFGWDSSYEQYF.

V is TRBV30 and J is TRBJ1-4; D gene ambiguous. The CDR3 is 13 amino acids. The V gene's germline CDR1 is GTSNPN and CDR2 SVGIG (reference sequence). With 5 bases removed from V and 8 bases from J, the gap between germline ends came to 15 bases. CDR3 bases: TGTGCCTGGGGTGGACGGGCCAGGGAAAAACTGTTTTTT. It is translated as CAWGGRAREKLFF.

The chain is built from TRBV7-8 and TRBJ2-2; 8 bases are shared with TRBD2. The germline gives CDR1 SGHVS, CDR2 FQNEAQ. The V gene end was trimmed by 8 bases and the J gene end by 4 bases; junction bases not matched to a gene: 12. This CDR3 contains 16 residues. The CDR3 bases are TGTGCCAGCCATTTATCTGGGACTAGATTCACCGGGGAGCTGTTTTTT. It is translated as CASHLSGTRFTGELFF.

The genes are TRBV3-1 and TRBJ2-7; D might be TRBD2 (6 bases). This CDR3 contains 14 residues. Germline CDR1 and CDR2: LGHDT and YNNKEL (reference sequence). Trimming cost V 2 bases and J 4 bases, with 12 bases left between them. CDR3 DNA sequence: TGTGCCAGCAGCCAAAGGAGGGGAAGGTACGAGCAGTACTTC. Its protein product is CASSQRRGRYEQYF.

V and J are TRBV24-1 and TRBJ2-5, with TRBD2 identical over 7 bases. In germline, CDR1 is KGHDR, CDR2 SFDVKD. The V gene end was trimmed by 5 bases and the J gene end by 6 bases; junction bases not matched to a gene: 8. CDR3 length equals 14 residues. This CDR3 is CATSAGGTIQTQYF. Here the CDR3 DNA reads TGTGCCACCAGTGCGGGGGGTACAATCCAGACCCAGTACTTC.

The CDR3 DNA reads as TGCAGTGCTCTAGCGGAGGCGAACACCGGGGAGCTGTTTTTT. Translation gives CSALAEANTGELFF. The J gene is TRBJ2-2, the V gene TRBV20-1; 7 bases are a match to TRBD2. Germline CDR1 reads DFQATT; CDR2 reads SNEGSKA (reference sequence). CDR3 length: 14 amino acids. The J segment lost 0 bases and the V segment lost 5 bases, leaving 3 bases of the junction unmatched.

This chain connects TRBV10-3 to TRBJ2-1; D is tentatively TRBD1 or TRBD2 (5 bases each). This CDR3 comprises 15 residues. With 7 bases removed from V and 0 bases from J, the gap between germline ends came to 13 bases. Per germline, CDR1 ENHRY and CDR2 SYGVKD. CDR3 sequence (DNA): TGTGCCATCAACCGGGACCGGAGCTCCTACAATGAGCAGTTCTTC. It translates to CAINRDRSSYNEQFF.